The rows below give T cell receptor beta chains drawn from one sample of a study of vaccination effects on CD4 cells after COVID-19. The method was immunoSEQ multiplex PCR; TCRdb's version includes in-frame clones alone and lacks a portion of them. The table records tens of thousands of clones, roughly 67% of them present only once. Their antigen targets remain unknown. The sample consisted of CD4+ T cells from PBMCs cultured with SARS-CoV-2 spike peptides, taken after COVID-19 vaccination. The receptors originated from a human donor who received a COVID-19 vaccine. Each CDR3 is given with its conserved first and last residue. D genes are given only for firm matches. Not all rows give a size; the values are once, few, many and, for expanded clones, a class.

TRBD1,medium-sized,TRBJ1-2,TRBV30,TGTGCCTGGAAGACAGGGGTTGGCTACACCTTC,CAWKTGVGYTF
-,once,TRBJ2-5,TRBV7-8,TGTGCCAGCAGCTTAGGTAGGCTGGACGGCCGTCAGACCCAGTACTTC,CASSLGRLDGRQTQYF
TRBD1,once,TRBJ2-7,TRBV10-1,TGCGCCAGCAGTGAAGTGACAGGGGGGCAGTACTTC,CASSEVTGGQYF
-,-,TRBJ1-5,TRBV2,TGTGCCAGCAGTGATGGAAAGGGCCGACAGCCCCAGCATTTT,CASSDGKGRQPQHF
-,-,TRBJ1-4,TRBV27,TGTGCCAGCAGTTTCACCTACCGTGGGTTAAATGAAAAACTGTTTTTT,CASSFTYRGLNEKLFF
TRBD1,-,TRBJ1-2,TRBV3-1/TRBV3-2,TGTGCCAGCAGCCAGGGACAGAACTATGGCTACACCTTC,CASSQGQNYGYTF
-,-,TRBJ2-7,TRBV14,TGTGCCAGCAGCCGAAGTGGTGAGCAGTACTTC,CASSRSGEQYF
TRBD2,-,TRBJ2-2,TRBV7-8,TGTGCCAGCAGCGATAGGGCGCTAGCGGGGAGATCTATCGGGGAGCTGTTTTTT,CASSDRALAGRSIGELFF
-,-,TRBJ2-7,TRBV6-5,TGTGCCAGCAGTTTCAGAGGGGATTCCTACGAGCAGTACTTC,CASSFRGDSYEQYF
-,-,TRBJ1-3,TRBV7-2,TGTGCCAGCAGCCTCGCTGGCGGGGACACCATATATTTT,CASSLAGGDTIYF
-,-,TRBJ2-7,TRBV7-9,TGTGCCAGCAGCTTGGCACTCTACGAGCAGTACTTC,CASSLALYEQYF
-,-,TRBJ1-2,TRBV12-3/TRBV12-4,TGTGCCAGCAGTTTAGGTCAGTCCTATGGCTACACCTTC,CASSLGQSYGYTF
TRBD1,-,TRBJ1-3,TRBV10-3,TGTGCCATCAGCCCGGGACAGGGGGCTTCAGGAAACACCATATATTTT,CAISPGQGASGNTIYF
-,-,TRBJ2-1,TRBV7-9,TGTGCCAGCAGCTTAACCCCCATAGGAGGGTCCTACAATGAGCAGTTCTTC,CASSLTPIGGSYNEQFF
TRBD2,-,TRBJ2-5,TRBV27,TGTGCCAGCACGGGGGGGGGTCCACTAGAGACCCAGTACTTC,CASTGGGPLETQYF
-,once,TRBJ2-5,TRBV28,TGTGCCAGTGTCAGGGGTTCTGCACTGAAGACCCAGTACTTC,CASVRGSALKTQYF
TRBD1,-,TRBJ1-1,TRBV7-8,TGTGCCAGCAGCTTTCGGACAGGGAACACTGAAGCTTTCTTT,CASSFRTGNTEAFF
TRBD2,-,TRBJ2-1,TRBV6-2/TRBV6-3,TGTGCCAGCAGTTTTCTAGCGGGGGGGCCGAATTTGTACAATGAGCAGTTCTTC,CASSFLAGGPNLYNEQFF
-,-,TRBJ1-6,TRBV10-3,TGTGCCATCAGTGAGGACGGCAGAAATTCACCCCTCCACTTT,CAISEDGRNSPLHF
-,-,TRBJ2-7,TRBV5-1,TGCGCCAGCAGCTTGGAAGCAGGGCCGATTTACGAGCAGTACTTC,CASSLEAGPIYEQYF
TRBD1,-,TRBJ2-7,TRBV27,TGTGCCAGCAAGCAAGGGACAGTCTACTCCTACGAGCAGTACTTC,CASKQGTVYSYEQYF
-,-,TRBJ2-7,TRBV12-5,TGTGCTAGTGGTTTGTGGACAGCCTACGAGCAGTACTTC,CASGLWTAYEQYF
-,few,TRBJ1-4,TRBV18,TGTGCCAGCTCACCGACAGAGGCAACTAATGAAAAACTGTTTTTT,CASSPTEATNEKLFF
-,-,TRBJ2-3,TRBV3-1/TRBV3-2,TGTGCCAGCAGCCAGTTAGGGCGGCGGAATACGCAGTATTTT,CASSQLGRRNTQYF
-,-,TRBJ2-3,TRBV6-1,TGTGCCAGCAGTGAATTTGGCTCGGGCCTCACAGATACGCAGTATTTT,CASSEFGSGLTDTQYF
-,-,TRBJ2-1,TRBV2,TGTGCCAGCAGTGAAACAGGATCCTCCTACAATGAGCAGTTCTTC,CASSETGSSYNEQFF
-,few,TRBJ1-1,TRBV6-4,TGTGCCAGCAGTGACGGGACACGAACCGGGGAAGCTTTCTTT,CASSDGTRTGEAFF
-,-,TRBJ2-3,TRBV5-6,TGTGCCAGCACCACACGAGTTGGGGGCAGCACAGATACGCAGTATTTT,CASTTRVGGSTDTQYF
TRBD2,few,TRBJ2-7,TRBV10-1,TGCGCCAGCAGTGAAGGACTAGCGGGAGAAACCTACGAGCAGTACTTC,CASSEGLAGETYEQYF
-,-,TRBJ1-3,TRBV15,TGTGCCACCAGCACCGATAGCTCCTTTGGAAACACCATATATTTT,CATSTDSSFGNTIYF
TRBD1,-,TRBJ1-5,TRBV5-6,TGTGCCAGCAGCTCTCTAGACAGGGAAGATCAGCCCCAGCATTTT,CASSSLDREDQPQHF
TRBD1,-,TRBJ1-2,TRBV19,TGTGCCAGTAGTATAGACACGACAGGGGCCCTATATGGCTACACCTTC,CASSIDTTGALYGYTF
-,-,TRBJ1-2,TRBV7-2,TGTGCCAGCAGCTTAGAAGGCAGCACAGTGAATGGCTACACCTTC,CASSLEGSTVNGYTF
-,few,TRBJ2-7,TRBV11-2,TGTGCCAGCAGAACCAGCGGGTTGGGTAGCGAGCAGTACTTC,CASRTSGLGSEQYF
TRBD1,-,TRBJ1-2,TRBV25-1,TGTGCCAGCAGCCGACAGGGCGGAGATGGCTACACCTTC,CASSRQGGDGYTF
TRBD2,-,TRBJ2-1,TRBV3-1/TRBV3-2,TGTGCCAGCAGCCAAGTAACTAGCGGGGGTATCAAGATACCTTCCTACAATGAGCAGTTCTTC,CASSQVTSGGIKIPSYNEQFF
TRBD1,once,TRBJ1-2,TRBV7-9,TGTGCCAGCAGCTCCGGACAGGGGGCGCTTGGCTATGGCTACACCTTC,CASSSGQGALGYGYTF
TRBD1,few,TRBJ1-2,TRBV6-4,TGTGCCAGCAGTGAAGGTGCTGGACAGGGGGGCTACACCTTC,CASSEGAGQGGYTF
-,once,TRBJ2-1,TRBV2,TGTGCCAGCAGTGAGGGCTCCTACAATGAGCAGTTCTTC,CASSEGSYNEQFF
-,-,TRBJ1-2,TRBV3-1/TRBV3-2,TGTGCCAGCAGCCAAGATAGGCCCCCTCGGGCAGGGAATGGCTACACCTTC,CASSQDRPPRAGNGYTF
TRBD2,once,TRBJ2-7,TRBV5-1,TGCGCCAGCAGCTTGTACGCGGGGGAAACCTACGAGCAGTACTTC,CASSLYAGETYEQYF
TRBD1,few,TRBJ1-1,TRBV18,TGTGCCAGCTCACAGGGACAGGGGGCGAAAGCTTTCTTT,CASSQGQGAKAFF
TRBD1,-,TRBJ1-6,TRBV10-3,TGTGCCATCAGGGGACAGGGTGAGAATTCACCCCTCCACTTT,CAIRGQGENSPLHF